Listed here are 13 T cell receptor beta chains from one sample, sequenced in a study of blood T cell repertoires in COVID-19. Here immunoSEQ multiplex PCR was the method, and the copy in TCRdb shows in-frame clones only, minus some. The repertoire consists of about 50,000 clones, with roughly 91% occurring once and the leading ten covering about 29%. Source material: peripheral blood. These receptors came from a human donor in a cohort sampled during active COVID-19.

The chain recombines TRBV24-1 with TRBJ1-5; D ambiguous. The CDR3 is 15 amino acids. Germline V gene lookup returns CDR1 KGHDR and CDR2 SFDVKD. Trimming took off 2 bases at V and 2 bases at J, with 9 bases between the two ends. CDR3 amino acids: CATSDSGTGNQPQHF. The CDR3 DNA reads TGTGCCACCAGTGATTCAGGAACGGGCAATCAGCCCCAGCATTTT.

The chain has TRBV7-9 and TRBJ2-7; D unresolved. The ends were cut back, 5 bases at V and 1 base at J, with 12 bases in the middle. This CDR3 is 14 amino acids long. Germline assignment: CDR1 SEHNR and CDR2 FQNEAQ (reference sequence). The CDR3 DNA follows: TGTGCCAGCAGCGACACGCAACTTTCCTACGAGCAGTACGTC. Its translation: CASSDTQLSYEQYV.

With regard to this clone: The junction shows a germline mismatch at one end, possibly a read error. J is TRBJ1-5 and V is TRBV18, with D possibly TRBD1 on 5 matching bases. The CDR3 extends over 14 amino acids. Germline CDR1 KGHSH, CDR2 LQKENI. The CDR3 nucleotides are TGTGCCAGCTCACCGGCAGGGTATAATCAACCCCAGCATTTT. This codes for CASSPAGYNQPQHF.

V and J are TRBV30 and TRBJ1-1; 11 positions match TRBD1. This CDR3 is built from 17 residues. CDR1 GTSNPN and CDR2 SVGIG come from the germline V gene (reference sequence). The V segment lost 5 bases and the J segment 4 bases; nucleotides outside the gene matches: 15. CDR3 nucleotides: TGTGCCTGGGGGAAGCAAGGACAGGGGGCGCGGGGCACTGAAGCTTTCTTT. Its protein product is CAWGKQGQGARGTEAFF.

The chain combines TRBV28 with TRBJ2-3, with 8 nucleotides matching TRBD2. CDR1 is MDHEN and CDR2 is SYDVKM in the germline V gene. V shed 6 bases and J 2 bases; nucleotides not matched to a gene: 10. There are 16 residues in the CDR3. The CDR3 sequence is CASSSLSGVNTDTQYF. The CDR3 region has the DNA TGTGCCAGCAGCAGCCTTAGCGGGGTAAACACAGATACGCAGTATTTT.

The J gene is TRBJ2-1, the V gene TRBV6-1; 8 positions agree with TRBD2. Germline lookup yields CDR1 MNHNS and CDR2 SASEGT. CDR3 length equals 15 residues. After removal of 3 bases from V and 7 bases from J, the junction contained 8 bases not matched to a gene. The CDR3 is CASSDVASGWNEQFF. CDR3 in DNA: TGTGCCAGCAGTGATGTAGCTAGCGGGTGGAATGAGCAGTTCTTC.

The chain has TRBV10-2 and TRBJ2-7; TRBD2 matches 10 bases. Germline V gene data show CDR1 as WSHSY and CDR2 as SAAADI. Trimming removed 10 bases from V and 6 bases from J; junction bases left unmatched: 9. The CDR3 loop spans 13 amino acids. CDR3 bases: TGCGCCACGGAGGGGGTAGCGGGAGGCGAGCAGTACGTC. Its protein product is CATEGVAGGEQYV.

V gene TRBV23-1 combines with J gene TRBJ2-7; unclear D gene. TRBV23-1 is given ORF status, its function remaining uncertain. The V end lost 8 bases, the J end lost 2 bases, and 10 bases lay between the germline ends. CDR3 length: 12 residues. The CDR3 sequence: CASGFVAYEQYV. The CDR3 DNA reads TGCGCCAGCGGCTTCGTGGCCTACGAGCAGTACGTC.

This chain joins TRBV10-3 and TRBJ1-3; 10 bases match TRBD1. Per germline, CDR1 ENHRY and CDR2 SYGVKD. The V gene end was trimmed by 6 bases and the J gene end by 2 bases; junction bases not matched to a gene: 4. The CDR3 spans 15 residues. CDR3 DNA: TGTGCCATCAGGGACAGGGGGAAGACTGGAAACACCATATATTTT. It is translated as CAIRDRGKTGNTIYF.

The rearrangement joins TRBV7-2 to TRBJ2-3; 9 bases line up with TRBD2. The V segment lost 5 bases and the J segment 6 bases; nucleotides outside the gene matches: 9. Germline lookup yields CDR1 SGHTA and CDR2 FQGNSA. The CDR3 sequence is 15 residues long. DNA of the CDR3: TGTGCCAGCAGCCCGAGGCGGGAGGGCCTCGATACGCAGTATTTT. Amino acids: CASSPRREGLDTQYF.

Comment on this clone: One end of the junction fails to match germline, which may point to a read error. The chain links TRBV7-2 to TRBJ2-1; a possible D gene is TRBD1 (5 bases). The CDR3 covers 13 residues. Germline values: CDR1 SGHTA, CDR2 FQGNSA. The CDR3 nucleotides are TGTGCCAGCAGCTCCGGACACCTGAATGGGCAGTTCTTC. It translates to CASSSGHLNGQFF.

V and J are TRBV24-1 and TRBJ2-3, with D possibly matching TRBD1 (6 bases). Trimming took 2 bases from V and 10 from J, leaving 6 bases between them. Germline V lookup: CDR1 KGHDR, CDR2 SFDVKD. This CDR3 is built from 11 residues. The CDR3 here is CATSDYRAQYF. CDR3 DNA sequence: TGTGCCACCAGTGATTACAGGGCGCAGTATTTT.

The chain recombines TRBV30 with TRBJ2-1; D is uncertain. The CDR3 is 11 amino acids. Looked up from germline, CDR1 is GTSNPN and CDR2 is SVGIG (reference sequence). Trimming shortened V by 3 bases and J by 3 bases, and 3 bases separated the two germline ends. CDR3 DNA sequence: TGTGCCTGGAGCCACTACAATGAGCAGTTCTTC. Translating gives CAWSHYNEQFF.